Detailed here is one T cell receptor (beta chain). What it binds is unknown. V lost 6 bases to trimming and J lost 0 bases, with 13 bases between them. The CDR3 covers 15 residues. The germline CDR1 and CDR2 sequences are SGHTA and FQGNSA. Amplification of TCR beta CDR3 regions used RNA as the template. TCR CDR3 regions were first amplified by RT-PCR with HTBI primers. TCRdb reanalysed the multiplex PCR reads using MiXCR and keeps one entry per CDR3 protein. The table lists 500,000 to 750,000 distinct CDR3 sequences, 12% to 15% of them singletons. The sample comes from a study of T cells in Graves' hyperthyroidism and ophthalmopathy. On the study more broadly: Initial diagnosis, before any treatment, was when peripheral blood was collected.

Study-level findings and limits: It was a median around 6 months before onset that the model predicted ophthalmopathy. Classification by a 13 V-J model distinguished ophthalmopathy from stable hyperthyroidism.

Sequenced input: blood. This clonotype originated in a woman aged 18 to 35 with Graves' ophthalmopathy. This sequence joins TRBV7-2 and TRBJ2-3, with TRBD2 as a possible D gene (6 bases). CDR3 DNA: TGTGCCAGCAGGGTAATGGGGGGTAGCACAGATACGCAGTATTTT. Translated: CASRVMGGSTDTQYF.